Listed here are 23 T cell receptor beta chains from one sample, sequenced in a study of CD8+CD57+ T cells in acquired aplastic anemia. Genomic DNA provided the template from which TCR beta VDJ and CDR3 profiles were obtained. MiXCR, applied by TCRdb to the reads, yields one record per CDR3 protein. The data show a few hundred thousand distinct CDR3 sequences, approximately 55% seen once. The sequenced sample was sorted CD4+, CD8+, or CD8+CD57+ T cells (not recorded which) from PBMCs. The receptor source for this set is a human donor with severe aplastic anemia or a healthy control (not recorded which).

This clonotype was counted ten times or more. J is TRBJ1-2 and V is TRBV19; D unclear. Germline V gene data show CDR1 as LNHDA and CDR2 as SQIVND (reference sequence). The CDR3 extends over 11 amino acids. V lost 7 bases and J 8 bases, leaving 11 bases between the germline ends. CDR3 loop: CASNPRRGYTF. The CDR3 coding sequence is TGTGCCAGTAATCCTAGAAGAGGCTACACCTTC. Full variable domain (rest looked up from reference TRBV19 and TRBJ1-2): DGGITQSPKYLFRKEGQNVTLSCEQNLNHDAMYWYRQDPGQGLRLIYYSQIVNDFQKGDIAEGYSVSREKKESFPLTVTSAQKNPTAFYLCASNPRRGYTFGSGTRLTVV.

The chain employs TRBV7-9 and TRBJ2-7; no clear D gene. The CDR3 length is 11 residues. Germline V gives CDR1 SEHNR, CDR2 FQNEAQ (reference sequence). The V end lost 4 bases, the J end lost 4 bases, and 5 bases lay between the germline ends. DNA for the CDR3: TGTGCCAGCAGCTCCCAATACGAGCAGTACTTC. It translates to CASSSQYEQYF.

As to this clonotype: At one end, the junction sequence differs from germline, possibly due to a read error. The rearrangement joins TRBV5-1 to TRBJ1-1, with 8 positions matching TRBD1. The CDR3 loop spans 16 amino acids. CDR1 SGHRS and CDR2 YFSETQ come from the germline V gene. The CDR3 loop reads CASSSTGEGGNTEAFF. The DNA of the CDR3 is TGTGCCAGCAGCTCGACAGGGGAAGGGGGGAACACTGAAGCTTTCTTT.

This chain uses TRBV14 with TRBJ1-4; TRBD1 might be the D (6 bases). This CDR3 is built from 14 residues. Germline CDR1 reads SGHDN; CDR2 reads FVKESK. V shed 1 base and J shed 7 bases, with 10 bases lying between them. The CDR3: CASSQAGAGEKLFF. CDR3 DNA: TGTGCCAGCAGCCAAGCGGGGGCGGGTGAAAAACTGTTTTTT.

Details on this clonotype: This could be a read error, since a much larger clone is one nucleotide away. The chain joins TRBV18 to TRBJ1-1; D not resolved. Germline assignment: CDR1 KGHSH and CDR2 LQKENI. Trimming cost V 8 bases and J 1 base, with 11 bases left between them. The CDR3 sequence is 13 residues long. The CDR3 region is CASPISWNTEAFF. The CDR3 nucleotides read TGTGCCAGCCCAATATCATGGAACACTGAAGCTTTCTTT.

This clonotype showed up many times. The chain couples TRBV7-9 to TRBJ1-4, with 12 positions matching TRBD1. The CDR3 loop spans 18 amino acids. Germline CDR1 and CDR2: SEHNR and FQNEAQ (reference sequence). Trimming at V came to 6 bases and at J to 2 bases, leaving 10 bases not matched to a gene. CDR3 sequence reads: CASSSGTGGGRTNEKLFF. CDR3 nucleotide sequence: TGTGCCAGCAGTTCGGGGACAGGGGGCGGGCGGACTAATGAAAAACTGTTTTTT.

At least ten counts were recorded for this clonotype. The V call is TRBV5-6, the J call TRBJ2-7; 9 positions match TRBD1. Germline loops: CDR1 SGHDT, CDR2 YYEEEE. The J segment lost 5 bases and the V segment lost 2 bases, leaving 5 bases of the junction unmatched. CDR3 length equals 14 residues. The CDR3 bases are TGTGCCAGCAGCTTTGGGGACAGGGAGGACGAGCAGTACTTC. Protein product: CASSFGDREDEQYF.

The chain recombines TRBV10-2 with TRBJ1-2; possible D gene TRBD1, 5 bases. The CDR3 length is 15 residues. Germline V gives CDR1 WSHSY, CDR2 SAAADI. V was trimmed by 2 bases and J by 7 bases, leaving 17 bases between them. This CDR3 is CASSEIARDVVGYTF. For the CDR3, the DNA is TGCGCCAGCAGTGAGATCGCCAGGGACGTGGTTGGCTACACCTTC.

CDR3 bases: TGTGCCACCAGTTCTAGCGGGAACTACGAGCAGTACTTC. It encodes CATSSSGNYEQYF. V usage is TRBV24-1 and J usage is TRBJ2-7; TRBD2 agrees at 9 bases. This CDR3 has 13 residues. The trim removed 6 bases at V and 3 bases at J, leaving 2 bases unmatched. Per germline, CDR1 KGHDR and CDR2 SFDVKD.

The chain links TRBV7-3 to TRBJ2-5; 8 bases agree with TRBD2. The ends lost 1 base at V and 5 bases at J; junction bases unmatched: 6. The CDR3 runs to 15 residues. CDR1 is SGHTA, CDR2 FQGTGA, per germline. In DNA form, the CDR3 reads TGTGCCAGCAGCTTAAACGGGGGGGGCGGGGAGACCCAGTACTTC. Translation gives CASSLNGGGGETQYF. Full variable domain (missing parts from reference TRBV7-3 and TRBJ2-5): GAGVSQTPSNKVTEKGKYVELRCDPISGHTALYWYRQSLGQGPEFLIYFQGTGAADDSGLPNDRFFAVRPEGSVSTLKIQRTERGDSAVYLCASSLNGGGGETQYFGPGTRLLVL.

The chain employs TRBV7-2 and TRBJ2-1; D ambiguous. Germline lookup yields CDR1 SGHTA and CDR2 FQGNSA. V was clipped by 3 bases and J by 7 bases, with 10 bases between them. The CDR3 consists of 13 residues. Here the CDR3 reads CASSFLGWNEQFF. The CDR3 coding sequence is TGTGCCAGCAGCTTCTTGGGTTGGAATGAGCAGTTCTTC.

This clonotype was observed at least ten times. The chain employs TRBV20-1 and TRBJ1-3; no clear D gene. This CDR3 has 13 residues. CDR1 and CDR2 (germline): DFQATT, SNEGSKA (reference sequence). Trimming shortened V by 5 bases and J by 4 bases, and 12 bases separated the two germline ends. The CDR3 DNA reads TGCAGTGCTCAGCCCGGTCGGGGAAACACCATATATTTT. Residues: CSAQPGRGNTIYF.

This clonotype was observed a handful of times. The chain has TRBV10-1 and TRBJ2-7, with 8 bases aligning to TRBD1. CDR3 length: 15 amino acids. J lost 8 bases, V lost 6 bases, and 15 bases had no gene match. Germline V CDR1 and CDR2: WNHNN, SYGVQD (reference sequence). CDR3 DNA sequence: TGCGCCAGCAGCGATGCCGGGACAGGTGTTTTCAAGCAGTACTTC. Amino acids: CASSDAGTGVFKQYF.

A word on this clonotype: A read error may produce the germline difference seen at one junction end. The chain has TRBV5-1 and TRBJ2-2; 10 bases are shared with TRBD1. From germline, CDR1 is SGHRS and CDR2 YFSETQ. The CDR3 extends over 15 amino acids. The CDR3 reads CASRLDRGETGELFF. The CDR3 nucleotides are TGCGCCAGCAGATTGGACAGGGGGGAGACCGGGGAGCTGTTTTTT.

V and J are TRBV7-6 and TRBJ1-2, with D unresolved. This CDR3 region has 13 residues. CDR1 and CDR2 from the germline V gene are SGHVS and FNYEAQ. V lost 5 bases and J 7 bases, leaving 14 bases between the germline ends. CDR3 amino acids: CASSPPGVGGYTF. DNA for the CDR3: TGTGCCAGCAGCCCTCCCGGGGTAGGTGGCTACACCTTC. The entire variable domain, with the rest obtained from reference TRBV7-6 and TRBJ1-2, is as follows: GAGVSQSPRYKVTKRGQDVALRCDPISGHVSLYWYRQALGQGPEFLTYFNYEAQQDKSGLPNDRFSAERPEGSISTLTIQRTEQRDSAMYRCASSPPGVGGYTFGSGTRLTVV.

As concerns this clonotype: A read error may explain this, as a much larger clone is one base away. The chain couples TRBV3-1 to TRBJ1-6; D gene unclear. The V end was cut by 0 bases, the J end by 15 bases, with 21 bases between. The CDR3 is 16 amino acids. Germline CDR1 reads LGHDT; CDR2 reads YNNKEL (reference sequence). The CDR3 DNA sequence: TGTGCCAGCAGCCAAGACTCCAAGGCCCTCCTTCATCACCTCCACTTT. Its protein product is CASSQDSKALLHHLHF.

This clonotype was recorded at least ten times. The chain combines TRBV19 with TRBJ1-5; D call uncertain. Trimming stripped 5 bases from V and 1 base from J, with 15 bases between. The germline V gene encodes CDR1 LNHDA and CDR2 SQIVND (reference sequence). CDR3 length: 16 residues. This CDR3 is CASSERVTPSNQPQHF. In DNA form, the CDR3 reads TGTGCCAGTAGTGAAAGGGTTACACCGAGCAATCAGCCCCAGCATTTT.

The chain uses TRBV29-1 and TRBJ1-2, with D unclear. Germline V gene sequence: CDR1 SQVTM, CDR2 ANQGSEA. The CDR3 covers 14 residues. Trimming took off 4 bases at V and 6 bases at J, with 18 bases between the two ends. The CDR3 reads CSVAVEGSLDGYTF. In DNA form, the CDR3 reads TGCAGCGTTGCGGTGGAGGGAAGTTTGGATGGCTACACCTTC. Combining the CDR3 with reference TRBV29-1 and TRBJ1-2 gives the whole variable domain SAVISQKPSRDICQRGTSLTIQCQVDSQVTMMFWYRQQPGQSLTLIATANQGSEATYESGFVIDKFPISRPNLTFSTLTVSNMSPEDSSIYLCSVAVEGSLDGYTFGSGTRLTVV.

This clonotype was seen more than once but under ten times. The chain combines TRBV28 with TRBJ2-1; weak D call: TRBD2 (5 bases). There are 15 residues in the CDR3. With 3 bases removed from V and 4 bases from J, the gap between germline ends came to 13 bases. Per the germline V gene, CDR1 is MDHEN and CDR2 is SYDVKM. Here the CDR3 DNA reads TGTGCCAGCAGTTTTGGGCTAGCTCAGTACAATGAGCAGTTCTTC. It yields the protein CASSFGLAQYNEQFF. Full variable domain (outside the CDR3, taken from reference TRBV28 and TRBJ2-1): DVKVTQSSRYLVKRTGEKVFLECVQDMDHENMFWYRQDPGLGLRLIYFSYDVKMKEKGDIPEGYSVSREKKERFSLILESASTNQTSMYLCASSFGLAQYNEQFFGPGTRLTVL.

The CDR3 sequence: CASTPAGGRAPDTQYF. The CDR3 nucleotides are TGTGCCAGCACTCCGGCGGGGGGGCGCGCCCCAGATACGCAGTATTTT. The chain joins TRBV7-3 to TRBJ2-3; 9 positions agree with TRBD2. CDR3 length equals 16 residues. V was clipped by 7 bases and J by 4 bases; unmatched bases: 12. The germline V gene encodes CDR1 SGHTA and CDR2 FQGTGA.

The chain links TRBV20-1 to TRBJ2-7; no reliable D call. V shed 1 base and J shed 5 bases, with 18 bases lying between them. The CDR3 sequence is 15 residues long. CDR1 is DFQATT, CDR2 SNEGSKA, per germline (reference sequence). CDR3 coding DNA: TGCAGTGCTAGAGCCCGGCCTAGTGCCTTCGACGAGCAGTACTTC. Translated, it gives CSARARPSAFDEQYF.

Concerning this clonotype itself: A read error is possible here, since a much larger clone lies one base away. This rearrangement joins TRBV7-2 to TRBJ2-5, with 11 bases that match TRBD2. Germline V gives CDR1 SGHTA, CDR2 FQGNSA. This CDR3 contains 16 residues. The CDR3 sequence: CASRLALAGEGETQYF. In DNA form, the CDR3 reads TGTGCCAGCAGATTAGCACTAGCGGGGGAAGGAGAGACCCAGTACTTC.

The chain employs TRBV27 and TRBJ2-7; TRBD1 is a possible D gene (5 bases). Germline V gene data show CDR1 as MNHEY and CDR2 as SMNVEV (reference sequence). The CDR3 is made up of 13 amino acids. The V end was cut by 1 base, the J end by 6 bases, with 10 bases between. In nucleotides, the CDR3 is TGTGCCAGCAGTTTATTCAAGGGGTTCGAGCAGTACTTC. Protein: CASSLFKGFEQYF.